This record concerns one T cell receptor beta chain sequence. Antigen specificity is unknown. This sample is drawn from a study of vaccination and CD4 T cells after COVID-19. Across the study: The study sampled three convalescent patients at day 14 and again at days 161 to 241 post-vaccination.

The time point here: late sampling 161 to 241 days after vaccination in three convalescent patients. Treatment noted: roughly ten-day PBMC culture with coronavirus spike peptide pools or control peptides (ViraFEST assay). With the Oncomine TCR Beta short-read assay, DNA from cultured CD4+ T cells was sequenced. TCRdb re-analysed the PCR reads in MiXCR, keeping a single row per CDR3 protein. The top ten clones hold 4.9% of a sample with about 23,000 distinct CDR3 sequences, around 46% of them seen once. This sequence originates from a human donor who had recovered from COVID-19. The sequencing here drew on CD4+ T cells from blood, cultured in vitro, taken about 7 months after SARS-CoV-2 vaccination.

The CDR3 loop reads CASSQLQGDHEQYF. In DNA, the CDR3 is TGTGCCAGCAGCCAGTTACAGGGGGACCACGAGCAGTACTTC. The chain joins TRBV14 to TRBJ2-7; 8 positions match TRBD1. Germline CDR1 reads SGHDN; CDR2 reads FVKESK. Germline trimming cut 3 bases from V and 5 bases from J; bases unmatched to any gene: 6. The CDR3 totals 14 residues.